This TCR beta chain was profiled in a study of blood T cell repertoires in COVID-19. Study summary: Researchers got acute and convalescent COVID-19 samples from the United States, Italy and Spain.

The CDR3 covers 14 residues. Trimming left V 5 bases short and J 3 bases short, with 10 bases between. Germline-derived CDR1 and CDR2 are SEHNR and FQNEAQ (reference sequence). Produced via immunoSEQ multiplex PCR; TCRdb's table is partial and in-frame only. The profile shows about 370,000 clones, roughly 92% of them singletons. The receptor was derived from a woman aged 40-49 years who had been exposed to COVID-19. Sequenced sample: PBMCs or T cells enriched from blood (not recorded which). The rearrangement joins TRBV7-9 to TRBJ2-2, with D possibly being TRBD1 (5 bases). The CDR3 loop reads CASSLIGDTGELFF. For the CDR3, the DNA is TGTGCCAGCAGCCTAATAGGGGACACCGGGGAGCTGTTTTTT.